These 9 T cell receptor beta chains were all obtained from the same sample, sequenced in a study of T-cell reconstitution after alpha-beta-depleted transplantation in children. Library preparation (for TCRbeta) was performed with unique molecular identifiers. TCRdb processed the PCR reads anew with MiXCR; each CDR3 protein has one entry. The sample lists tens of thousands of distinct CDR3 sequences; roughly 15% were seen once. The sample here was PBMCs, mostly from graft donor cells, taken 180 days after TCRalphabeta/CD19-depleted stem cell transplant. The receptors come from a male patient between 2 and 9 years old who had a stem cell transplant for acute lymphoblastic leukemia, so the T cells may come from the graft donor.

This clonotype was recorded many times. This CDR3 reads CASSSDSFGGRGPFQTNTGELFF. The CDR3 nucleotides read TGTGCCAGCAGCTCAGACTCATTTGGGGGCAGGGGGCCCTTCCAAACGAACACCGGGGAGCTGTTTTTT. V gene TRBV7-1 combines with J gene TRBJ2-2, with 8 bases matching TRBD1. Being an ORF, TRBV7-1 has a function that is uncertain. The CDR3 contains 23 residues. After removal of 1 base from V and 0 bases from J, the junction contained 22 bases not matched to a gene.

This clonotype turned up a few times. V and J are TRBV7-9 and TRBJ1-5, with D unresolved. Trimming pared 7 bases from V and 3 bases from J, leaving 13 bases between. There are 14 residues in the CDR3. Per the germline V gene, CDR1 is SEHNR and CDR2 is FQNEAQ (reference sequence). In DNA form, the CDR3 reads TGTGCCAGCAAAGGTGGCGGGCACAATCAGCCCCAGCATTTT. As protein: CASKGGGHNQPQHF.

The rearrangement uses TRBV20-1 and TRBJ2-7, with 7 bases that match TRBD2. Trimming took 4 bases from V and 2 from J; bases not matched to a gene: 11. Germline CDR1 and CDR2: DFQATT and SNEGSKA (reference sequence). This CDR3 has 15 amino acids. The CDR3 reads CSATPMRGNPYEQYF. CDR3 DNA sequence: TGCAGTGCTACCCCCATGCGGGGGAACCCCTACGAGCAGTACTTC.

The rearrangement uses TRBV4-3 and TRBJ1-2; 7 bases map to TRBD1. This CDR3 region has 17 residues. Trimming took 1 base from V and 4 from J; bases not matched to a gene: 12. CDR1 and CDR2 (germline): LGHNA, YSLEER. The chain's CDR3 is CASSQVLGPDRSYGYTF. CDR3 bases: TGCGCCAGCAGCCAAGTCCTTGGGCCGGACAGGAGCTATGGCTACACCTTC.

The chain links TRBV7-9 to TRBJ1-4; D gene uncertain. Trimming took off 0 bases at V and 8 bases at J, with 13 bases between the two ends. This CDR3 has 15 amino acids. Germline V gene sequence: CDR1 SEHNR, CDR2 FQNEAQ (reference sequence). Written as DNA, the CDR3 is TGTGCCAGCAGCTTAGCTCCCCGGGGATGGGAAAAACTGTTTTTT. Its protein is CASSLAPRGWEKLFF.

This chain uses TRBV6-2 or TRBV6-3 with TRBJ1-1; D is possibly TRBD1 (6 bases). CDR3 length: 18 residues. Looked up from germline, CDR1 is MNHEY and CDR2 is SVGEGT. The V end was cut by 0 bases, the J end by 1 base, with 18 bases between. The CDR3 nucleotides read TGTGCCAGCAGTTACTCCGGGGGGGGGCGGATCAGGAACACTGAAGCTTTCTTT. Translation: CASSYSGGGRIRNTEAFF.

This clonotype was seen a handful of times. This chain connects TRBV7-2 to TRBJ2-7, with TRBD1 matching 9 bases. Per the germline V gene, CDR1 is SGHTA and CDR2 is FQGNSA. The CDR3 totals 16 residues. Trimming removed 3 bases from V and 0 bases from J; junction bases left unmatched: 6. CDR3 coding DNA: TGTGCCAGCAGCTTTACAGGGGGCTACAGCTCCTACGAGCAGTACTTC. Translation: CASSFTGGYSSYEQYF.

V and J are TRBV7-7 and TRBJ2-7, with D unclear. This CDR3 contains 14 residues. With 5 bases removed from V and 3 bases from J, the gap between germline ends came to 14 bases. Germline V lookup: CDR1 SSHAT, CDR2 FNYEAQ (reference sequence). This CDR3 reads CASSPGPDGYEQYF. The CDR3 DNA follows: TGTGCCAGCAGCCCCGGGCCCGACGGCTACGAGCAGTACTTC.

The chain couples TRBV5-1 to TRBJ1-6, with D uncertain. The ends were cut back, 2 bases at V and 9 bases at J, with 9 bases in the middle. In germline, CDR1 is SGHRS, CDR2 YFSETQ. This CDR3 contains 13 residues. The CDR3 region is CASSLDLGSPLHF. In DNA form, the CDR3 reads TGCGCCAGCAGCTTAGATCTCGGTTCACCCCTCCACTTT.